What follows is one TCR beta chain and its context. The data were obtained in a study of technical replicates of blood from a few donors. CDR3 length: 12 residues. CDR1 and CDR2 (germline): MGHRA, YSYEKL. The V and J ends lost 1 base and 7 bases respectively, with 4 bases between them. The protocol was immunoSEQ multiplex PCR, while the TCRdb copy is restricted to in-frame clones and leaves out a portion. The sample lists 77,000 or so clones; roughly 90% were seen once. The specimen sequenced was T cells isolated from PBMCs. The sequence derives from a human donor in good health. This sequence joins TRBV4-1 and TRBJ2-2; D is undetermined. DNA for the CDR3: TGCGCCAGCAGCCAAGCAGGCGGGGAGCTGTTTTTT. Translating gives CASSQAGGELFF.